This T cell receptor beta chain was sequenced for a study of cytomegalovirus exposure and HLA in healthy donors. The overall study: Unique TCR beta sequences numbering approximately 120 million came from about 179 million T cells in an earlier analysis. Tens of millions of unique TCR sequences came from HLA-typed donors in an early release. Overall study results and limits: The presence/absence work took it that sequencing depth was about the same across donors.

This clone is a singleton in its sample. Its specificity is unknown. The PCR made use of 60 Vbeta and 13 Jbeta primers. Using immunoSEQ multiplex PCR, the repertoire was profiled, and TCRdb retains in-frame clones only, with some absent. This sample yields approximately 120,000 clones, of which about 79% are seen a single time; over 2.5% belongs to the top ten. Germline V CDR1 and CDR2: SGHNT, YYREEE (reference sequence). J lost 5 bases, V lost 5 bases, and 25 bases had no gene match. CDR3 length: 20 amino acids. The source is a woman aged 50 to 60 in good health and CMV-seronegative. The genes are TRBV5-4 and TRBJ2-5; TRBD2 agrees at 9 bases. Sequenced input: PBMCs. CDR3 sequence (DNA): TGTGCCAGCAGTCCCTCGTCAGGTTGGGCGGGAGGGCCGGGTGGCGAGACCCAGTACTTC. It is translated as CASSPSSGWAGGPGGETQYF. Based on the CDR3 plus reference TRBV5-4 and TRBJ2-5, the full variable domain is ETGVTQSPTHLIKTRGQQVTLRCSSQSGHNTVSWYQQALGQGPQFIFQYYREEENGRGNFPPRFSGLQFPNYSSELNVNALELDDSALYLCASSPSSGWAGGPGGETQYFGPGTRLLVL.